Below, one T cell receptor beta chain is given with its context. The junction had 8 bases not matched to a gene; V was cut back by 6 bases and J by 4 bases. This CDR3 region has 14 residues. The germline V gene has CDR1 MNHEY and CDR2 SVGAGI. Cohort allocation depended upon clinical history that participants reported. This record belongs to a study of blood T cell repertoires in COVID-19. Study-wide background: The United States, Italy and Spain were the sources of the acute and convalescent COVID-19 samples.

Authors' processing steps: The assay estimated nucleated cells by amplifying reference gene primers. Assay used: immunoSEQ multiplex PCR; TCRdb lists only in-frame clones, some missing. From that table come the V and J calls and clone size; the DNA was used to work out D and trimming. The sample has hundreds of thousands of clones, approximately 87% seen once. J is TRBJ1-2 and V is TRBV6-5, with TRBD1 matching 7 bases. Specimen: PBMCs or T cells enriched from blood (not recorded which). The origin of this receptor is a woman aged 50 to 60 in a cohort exposed to, infected with or recovered from COVID-19 (not recorded which). The CDR3 loop reads CASSGQVQLYGYTF. CDR3 coding DNA: TGTGCCAGCAGCGGACAGGTTCAGCTCTATGGCTACACCTTC.